Below are 3 T cell receptor beta chains sequenced from a single sample in a study of blood T cell repertoires in COVID-19. Sequencing used immunoSEQ multiplex PCR; TCRdb keeps in-frame clones, though not all of them. The sample gives about 480,000 clones, nearly 90% of which show up once; roughly 2% is in the top ten. The sample consisted of PBMCs or T cells enriched from blood (not recorded which). All receptors derive from a young woman with acute COVID-19.

The gene calls are TRBV1 and TRBJ2-3; TRBD2 is the table's D call, not checked against the DNA. TRBV1 is given as a pseudogene. This CDR3 is 16 amino acids long. CDR3 sequence reads: CTSSLELATSTDTQYF. The CDR3 DNA reads as TGCACCAGCAGCCTCGAACTAGCGACTAGCACAGATACGCAGTATTTT.

The genes are TRBV7-8 and TRBJ2-7; 7 bases align to TRBD2. The CDR3 loop spans 14 amino acids. The V segment lost 3 bases and the J segment 4 bases; nucleotides outside the gene matches: 6. Germline CDR1 is SGHVS and CDR2 is FQNEAQ. CDR3 protein: CASSFGSGWYEQYF. In nucleotides, the CDR3 is TGTGCCAGCAGCTTTGGTAGCGGGTGGTACGAGCAGTACTTC.

The chain employs TRBV5-6 and TRBJ2-1, with 11 bases fitting TRBD2. The V and J ends lost 4 bases and 4 bases, in that order; junction bases with no gene match: 4. The CDR3 has 15 residues. Germline V CDR1 and CDR2: SGHDT, YYEEEE. CDR3 coding DNA: TGTGCCAGCAGCAAACTAGCGGGAGTTTACAATGAGCAGTTCTTC. This translates into CASSKLAGVYNEQFF. Looking up the rest from reference TRBV5-6 and TRBJ2-1 gives the full variable domain: DAGVTQSPTHLIKTRGQQVTLRCSPKSGHDTVSWYQQALGQGPQFIFQYYEEEERQRGNFPDRFSGHQFPNYSSELNVNALLLGDSALYLCASSKLAGVYNEQFFGPGTRLTVL.